This TCR beta chain emerged from a study of cytomegalovirus exposure and HLA in healthy donors. J was trimmed by 4 bases and V by 6 bases; bases with no gene match: 3. The CDR3 length is 13 residues. Germline V gene sequence: CDR1 MNHEY, CDR2 SMNVEV (reference sequence). The primer mix had 60 Vbeta and 13 Jbeta primers. The assay was immunoSEQ multiplex PCR, and TCRdb's table has in-frame clones only and misses some. The table lists about 200,000 clones, approximately 85% of them singletons. The source is a woman in her fifties or sixties in good health and CMV-seropositive. V and J are TRBV27 and TRBJ1-5; 7 bases agree with TRBD1. The sample comprised PBMCs. The DNA of the CDR3 is TGTGCCAGCAGCCTACAGGGGAATCAGCCCCAGCATTTT. Its protein product is CASSLQGNQPQHF.